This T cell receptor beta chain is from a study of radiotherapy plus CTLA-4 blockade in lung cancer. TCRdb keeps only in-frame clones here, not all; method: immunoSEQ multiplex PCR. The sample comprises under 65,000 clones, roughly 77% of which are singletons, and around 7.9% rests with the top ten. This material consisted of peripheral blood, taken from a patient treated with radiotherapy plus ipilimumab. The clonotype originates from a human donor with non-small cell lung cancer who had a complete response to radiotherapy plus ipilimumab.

CDR3 DNA sequence: TGTGCCAGCAGCTTAGCGCTACACAATGAGCAGTTCTTC. Translated: CASSLALHNEQFF. The chain couples TRBV7-9 to TRBJ2-1; no clear D. Germline CDR1 SEHNR, CDR2 FQNEAQ (reference sequence). The CDR3 is made up of 13 amino acids. V lost 0 bases to trimming and J lost 5 bases, with 5 bases between them.